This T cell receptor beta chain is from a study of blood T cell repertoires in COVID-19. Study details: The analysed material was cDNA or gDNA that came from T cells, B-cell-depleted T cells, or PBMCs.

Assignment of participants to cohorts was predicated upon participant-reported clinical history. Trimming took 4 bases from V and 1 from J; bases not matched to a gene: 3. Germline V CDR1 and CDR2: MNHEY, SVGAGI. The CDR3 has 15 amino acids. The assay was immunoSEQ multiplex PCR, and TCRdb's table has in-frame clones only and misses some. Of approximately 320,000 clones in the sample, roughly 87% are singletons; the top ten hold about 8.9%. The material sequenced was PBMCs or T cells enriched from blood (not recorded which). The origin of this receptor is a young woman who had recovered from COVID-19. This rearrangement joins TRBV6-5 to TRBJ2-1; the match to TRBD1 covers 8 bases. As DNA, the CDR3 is TGTGCCAGCAGTTTGGGACAGGCATCCTACAATGAGCAGTTCTTC. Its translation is CASSLGQASYNEQFF.